The clone carrying this TCR beta chain was picked up many times. Antigen specificity is unknown. This entry belongs to a study of T-cell memory formation after mild COVID-19. Study results and caveats: Chiefly within CM and EM were the contracting CD4+ clones; CD8+ ones were within EMRA.

UMIs and sample barcodes were carried by the TCR alpha and TCR beta cDNA libraries that 5'RACE produced using constant-segment primers. In TCRdb, the 5' RACE reads were re-called with MiXCR into one record per CDR3 protein. This sample carries roughly 350,000 distinct CDR3 sequences, approximately 29% of them seen once, and the ten largest clones take roughly 14%. The CDR3 runs to 13 residues. V gave up 2 bases and J gave up 2 bases, with 8 bases separating them. Germline CDR1 SGHRS, CDR2 YFSETQ. The material sequenced was PBMCs or a T cell subset sorted from them (not recorded which). V is TRBV5-1 and J is TRBJ2-7; D is possibly TRBD1 (6 bases). The receptor was derived from an adult woman who had mild COVID-19 (a few samples of this study predate the infection). Cell type and time point are not known. The CDR3 is CASSLRQAYEQYF. The CDR3 region has the DNA TGCGCCAGCAGCTTAAGACAGGCCTACGAGCAGTACTTC.